This T cell receptor beta chain was observed in a study of T cells in Graves' hyperthyroidism and ophthalmopathy. Ophthalmopathy patients had Clinical Activity Score at least 3, NOSPECS grade at least 4, duration under 3 months. Orbital computed tomography, thyroid ultrasound, serum thyroxine and TRAb, and clinical symptoms together informed the diagnoses. It was 8 to 10 ml of fresh peripheral blood that supplied the PBMCs. The CDR3 runs 15 residues. The V gene end was trimmed by 5 bases and the J gene end by 3 bases; junction bases not matched to a gene: 8. The germline V gene has CDR1 LNHDA and CDR2 SQIVND (reference sequence). Researchers amplified the TCR beta CDR3 regions from RNA transcripts. The TCR CDR3 was amplified in a first-round RT-PCR using the HTBI primer set. One entry per CDR3 protein, called by TCRdb with MiXCR from the multiplex PCR reads. This table has some 500,000 distinct CDR3 sequences, roughly a quarter appearing once.

The sequenced sample was blood. This TCR came from a woman aged 30 to 39 with Graves' ophthalmopathy. The rearrangement joins TRBV19 to TRBJ2-7; TRBD1 agrees at 9 bases. The CDR3 loop reads CASSSRDREFYEQYF. The CDR3 bases are TGTGCCAGTAGTTCCCGGGACAGGGAATTCTACGAGCAGTACTTC.